The 8 T cell receptor beta chains reported below all come from one sample, sequenced in a study of OX40 agonist ivuxolimab in advanced cancers. Profiled with immunoSEQ multiplex PCR; TCRdb holds only in-frame clones, not every one. This sample has about 20,000 clones, with 75% to 90% found just once. The specimen was CD4+ or CD8+ T cells sorted from blood, collected in a trial of the OX40 agonist ivuxolimab. The origin of the receptors is an adult with an advanced solid tumor such as melanoma, head and neck, liver or kidney cancer.

V is TRBV27 and J is TRBJ2-7, with 9 bases that match TRBD2. Germline CDR1 is MNHEY and CDR2 is SMNVEV (reference sequence). The J segment lost 4 bases and the V segment lost 0 bases, leaving 7 bases of the junction unmatched. The CDR3 is 16 amino acids. The CDR3 reads CASSLSGLAGLYEQYF. The CDR3 bases are TGTGCCAGCAGTTTATCGGGGCTAGCGGGACTTTACGAGCAGTACTTC.

V is TRBV15 and J is TRBJ2-7; possible D gene TRBD1, 6 bases. V dropped 4 bases and J dropped 5 bases, with 12 bases sitting between them. The CDR3 extends over 13 amino acids. Germline CDR1 LNHNV, CDR2 YYDKDF (reference sequence). The CDR3 sequence: CATSTGTNDEQYF. In DNA form, the CDR3 reads TGTGCCACCAGCACCGGGACAAACGACGAGCAGTACTTC.

The V and J genes are TRBV6-1 and TRBJ2-4, with D possibly matching TRBD2 (5 bases). The CDR3 sequence is 14 residues long. The germline V gene encodes CDR1 MNHNS and CDR2 SASEGT. Trimming removed 2 bases at V and 9 bases at J, with 14 bases between. CDR3 region: CASSELMEAPIQYF. CDR3 DNA sequence: TGTGCCAGCAGTGAACTAATGGAGGCACCCATTCAGTACTTC.

V gene TRBV18 combines with J gene TRBJ2-2; perhaps TRBD2 as D (6 bases). The CDR3 consists of 14 residues. Per the germline V gene, CDR1 is KGHSH and CDR2 is LQKENI. The V and J ends lost 2 bases and 6 bases respectively, with 10 bases between them. The CDR3 DNA reads TGTGCCAGCTCACCAGCTACTAGCCCCGGGGAGCTGTTTTTT. It is translated as CASSPATSPGELFF.

The chain links TRBV9 to TRBJ2-7; the match to TRBD1 covers 7 bases. With V trimmed by 0 bases and J by 2 bases, 2 bases remained unmatched. CDR1 is SGDLS, CDR2 YYNGEE, per germline. The CDR3 extends over 14 amino acids. The CDR3 DNA reads TGTGCCAGCAGCGTAGGAGGGACAGCCTACGAGCAGTACTTC. Its translation is CASSVGGTAYEQYF.

This chain uses TRBV19 with TRBJ1-3; a possible D gene is TRBD1 (5 bases). Trimming shortened V by 3 bases and J by 2 bases, and 8 bases separated the two germline ends. Germline assignment: CDR1 LNHDA and CDR2 SQIVND (reference sequence). The CDR3 runs to 14 residues. The CDR3 coding sequence is TGTGCCAGTAGTATGGGGCCAGCTGGAAACACCATATATTTT. Its translation is CASSMGPAGNTIYF.

The chain is built from TRBV10-2 and TRBJ1-2; D not resolved. This CDR3 is built from 13 residues. V lost 10 bases to trimming and J lost 0 bases, with 12 bases between them. The V gene's germline CDR1 is WSHSY and CDR2 SAAADI. CDR3 loop: CATSTPANYGYTF. In DNA, the CDR3 is TGCGCCACCTCTACCCCTGCTAACTATGGCTACACCTTC.

The chain employs TRBV6-5 and TRBJ2-1; D remains ambiguous. The CDR3 totals 12 residues. Germline values: CDR1 MNHEY, CDR2 SVGAGI. V gave up 8 bases and J gave up 0 bases, with 5 bases separating them. CDR3 protein: CASGHSYNEQFF. CDR3 sequence (DNA): TGTGCCAGCGGTCACTCCTACAATGAGCAGTTCTTC.